The 31 T cell receptor beta chains below all came from one sample that was sequenced in a study of cytomegalovirus exposure and HLA in healthy donors. Primers for the PCR totalled 60 Vbeta and 13 Jbeta. Here immunoSEQ multiplex PCR was the method, and the copy in TCRdb shows in-frame clones only, minus some. The repertoire holds more than 110,000 clones, with roughly 10% as singletons. The sequenced sample was PBMCs. All receptors come from a man between 45 and 60 years old in good health and CMV-seronegative.

This clone was counted a few times. This sequence joins TRBV25-1 and TRBJ2-5; weak D call: TRBD1 (5 bases). The DNA end lines up better with TRBJ2-7; the J call may be wrong. The CDR3 extends over 12 amino acids. Germline V gives CDR1 MGHDK, CDR2 SYGVNS. The CDR3 DNA reads TGTGCCAGCAGTGGCAGGGCCTACGAGCAGTACTTC. It codes for CASSGRAYEQYF.

This clone was seen a handful of times. The chain has TRBV6-4 and TRBJ1-2, with D tentatively TRBD1 (6 bases). CDR1 and CDR2 (germline): MRHNA, SNTAGT. Deletions cut 6 bases from V and 4 bases from J, with 18 bases between. This CDR3 comprises 15 residues. The CDR3 region has the DNA TGTGCCAGCAGAGAAGGACAGCAGGGGAGCTATGGCTACACCTTC. It translates to CASREGQQGSYGYTF.

This rearrangement joins TRBV19 to TRBJ2-5; the match to TRBD1 covers 9 bases. CDR1 and CDR2 (germline): LNHDA, SQIVND (reference sequence). The ends lost 10 bases at V and 3 bases at J; junction bases unmatched: 6. This CDR3 is 13 amino acids long. The CDR3 protein is CATSGTGKETQYF. As DNA, the CDR3 is TGTGCCACCTCCGGGACAGGGAAAGAGACCCAGTACTTC.

This chain links TRBV5-1 with TRBJ2-1; 11 nucleotides align to TRBD2. V trimming: 6 bases; J trimming: 6 bases; junction bases outside the gene matches: 2. Germline CDR1 is SGHRS and CDR2 is YFSETQ. The CDR3 has 13 residues. The CDR3 spells CASTGTSGNEQFF. CDR3 DNA: TGCGCCAGCACCGGGACTAGCGGCAATGAGCAGTTCTTC.

V usage is TRBV7-3 and J usage is TRBJ2-1; D might be TRBD2 (6 bases). V lost 2 bases and J 10 bases, leaving 15 bases between the germline ends. The CDR3 sequence is 14 residues long. The germline V gene encodes CDR1 SGHTA and CDR2 FQGTGA. The chain's CDR3 is CASSLLAGRAEQFF. The CDR3, as DNA: TGTGCCAGCAGCTTACTCGCGGGACGAGCGGAGCAGTTCTTC.

On this clone: The sample holds other DNA sequences that translate to the same CDR3. This rearrangement joins TRBV5-1 to TRBJ2-5, with no clear D. Germline V CDR1 and CDR2: SGHRS, YFSETQ. Deletions cut 2 bases from V and 1 base from J, with 3 bases between. The CDR3 is 12 residues long. The CDR3 coding sequence is TGCGCCAGCAGCTTCGGCCAAGAGACCCAGTACTTC. This sequence encodes CASSFGQETQYF.

The chain combines TRBV5-1 with TRBJ2-3, with TRBD2 identical over 10 bases. J lost 3 bases, V lost 7 bases, and 11 bases had no gene match. The CDR3 loop spans 16 amino acids. Per the germline V gene, CDR1 is SGHRS and CDR2 is YFSETQ. Written as DNA, the CDR3 is TGCGCCAGCGCTCGCAGCGGGGGGGCACGGACAGATACGCAGTATTTT. Amino acids: CASARSGGARTDTQYF.

The chain couples TRBV19 to TRBJ2-2, with TRBD1 matching over 9 bases. The germline V gene encodes CDR1 LNHDA and CDR2 SQIVND (reference sequence). CDR3 length: 16 amino acids. V dropped 5 bases and J dropped 1; count of bases not matched to a gene: 5. DNA of the CDR3: TGTGCCAGTAGTCCCGGGACAGGGAAGAACACCGGGGAGCTGTTTTTT. Translated: CASSPGTGKNTGELFF. The whole variable domain, filled in from reference TRBV19 and TRBJ2-2, reads DGGITQSPKYLFRKEGQNVTLSCEQNLNHDAMYWYRQDPGQGLRLIYYSQIVNDFQKGDIAEGYSVSREKKESFPLTVTSAQKNPTAFYLCASSPGTGKNTGELFFGEGSRLTVL.

The genes are TRBV28 and TRBJ2-7, with D perhaps matching TRBD2 (5 bases). Germline-derived CDR1 and CDR2 are MDHEN and SYDVKM. Trimming shortened V by 5 bases and J by 4 bases, and 6 bases separated the two germline ends. The CDR3 runs to 11 residues. The CDR3 DNA reads TGTGCCAGCAGTCGGGGATACGAGCAGTACTTC. Translated: CASSRGYEQYF.

Concerning this clone itself: A read error may produce the germline difference seen at one junction end. Distinct nucleotide sequences in the sample also encode this CDR3. V usage is TRBV28 and J usage is TRBJ1-2; tentatively, D is TRBD1 (6 bases). The germline CDR1 and CDR2 sequences are MDHEN and SYDVKM. The CDR3 runs 14 residues. DNA of the CDR3: TGTGCCAGCAGAATTCAGGGGCCGCCTTATGGGTACACCTTC. It is translated as CASRIQGPPYGYTF.

This clone was found a few times. The genes are TRBV7-6 and TRBJ1-3, with 7 nucleotides matching TRBD1. CDR3 length: 21 residues. V was clipped by 7 bases and J by 1 base; unmatched bases: 25. CDR1 is SGHVS and CDR2 is FNYEAQ in the germline V gene. CDR3 loop: CASITRASLIRGQKSGNTIYF. The CDR3 DNA sequence: TGTGCCAGCATCACAAGGGCCTCATTAATCCGGGGACAGAAATCTGGAAACACCATATATTTT.

The chain has TRBV19 and TRBJ1-1; D possibly corresponds to TRBD1 (6 bases). Trimming stripped 6 bases from V and 10 bases from J, with 15 bases between. Germline V gene sequence: CDR1 LNHDA, CDR2 SQIVND (reference sequence). CDR3 length: 12 amino acids. CDR3 DNA sequence: TGTGCCAGTAGCCGGGACATCGAAAGAGCTTTCTTT. It specifies CASSRDIERAFF.

The V and J genes are TRBV5-6 and TRBJ2-5; perhaps TRBD1 as D (5 bases). Judging by the DNA end, TRBJ2-7 fits better; the J call may be wrong. Germline CDR1 is SGHDT and CDR2 is YYEEEE. This CDR3 region has 16 residues. In DNA, the CDR3 is TGTGCCAGCAGCTTTATAGGGCGCCAAGGGGCCTACGAGCAGTACTTC. It is translated as CASSFIGRQGAYEQYF.

A word on this clone: Its ends do not fully match the called genes, so a read error is possible. The genes are TRBV7-9 and TRBJ2-7; D is possibly TRBD1 (5 bases). The germline CDR1 and CDR2 sequences are SEHNR and FQNEAQ (reference sequence). There are 12 residues in the CDR3. The CDR3 DNA reads TGTGCCAGCAGTTCTTCCACGGCAGGGTTGCACTTC. This gives the protein CASSSSTAGLHF. The entire variable domain, with the rest obtained from reference TRBV7-9 and TRBJ2-7, is as follows: DTGVSQNPRHKITKRGQNVTFRCDPISEHNRLYWYRQTLGQGPEFLTYFQNEAQLEKSRLLSDRFSAERPKGSFSTLEIQRTEQGDSAMYLCASSSSTAGLHFGPGTRLTVT.

This clone was detected many times. The rearrangement uses TRBV30 and TRBJ1-2, with D perhaps matching TRBD1 (6 bases). The length of the CDR3 is 12 residues. With 1 base removed from V and 5 bases from J, the gap between germline ends came to 8 bases. CDR1 is GTSNPN, CDR2 SVGIG, per germline (reference sequence). The CDR3: CAWSGTAYGYTF. The CDR3 nucleotides are TGTGCCTGGAGTGGGACAGCGTATGGCTACACCTTC.

As regards this clone: Other nucleotide sequences in the sample specify the same CDR3. V usage is TRBV4-1 and J usage is TRBJ1-3, with D possibly being TRBD1 (5 bases). The CDR3 totals 15 residues. Germline-derived CDR1 and CDR2 are MGHRA and YSYEKL. Trimming stripped 1 base from V and 3 bases from J, with 10 bases between. The CDR3, as DNA: TGCGCCAGCAGCCAAGGACAGATAGATGGAAACACCATATATTTT. Protein product: CASSQGQIDGNTIYF.

The chain joins TRBV6-5 to TRBJ1-5, with D perhaps matching TRBD1 (5 bases). The germline V and J ends were trimmed by 6 bases and 1 base, with 10 bases remaining between them. This CDR3 is built from 14 residues. CDR1 MNHEY and CDR2 SVGAGI come from the germline V gene. The CDR3 coding sequence is TGTGCCAGCAGCCTGCGGGGGAGCAATCAGCCCCAGCATTTT. Its translation is CASSLRGSNQPQHF.

This clone appeared a few times. This sequence joins TRBV30 and TRBJ2-5; TRBD2 is a possible D gene (5 bases). Per the germline V gene, CDR1 is GTSNPN and CDR2 is SVGIG (reference sequence). The CDR3 is made up of 13 amino acids. The ends were cut back, 0 bases at V and 2 bases at J, with 7 bases in the middle. CDR3 amino acids: CAWSVRGQETQYF. CDR3 DNA: TGTGCCTGGAGTGTCCGGGGACAAGAGACCCAGTACTTC.

The rearrangement links TRBV20-1 to TRBJ1-4; maybe TRBD1 (6 bases). The CDR3 runs 10 residues. Germline assignment: CDR1 DFQATT and CDR2 SNEGSKA (reference sequence). V dropped 5 bases and J dropped 15 bases, with 13 bases sitting between them. CDR3: CSAGDIRVFF. The DNA for the CDR3 is TGCAGTGCTGGGGACATACGGGTGTTTTTT.

This clone was detected only a few times. The rearrangement links TRBV7-9 to TRBJ2-1; 13 positions match TRBD2. With 5 bases clipped from V and 7 bases from J, the junction kept 5 bases outside the gene matches. Germline V gives CDR1 SEHNR, CDR2 FQNEAQ (reference sequence). The CDR3 is 15 residues long. The CDR3 protein is CASSPGLAGVNEQFF. In DNA, the CDR3 is TGTGCCAGCAGCCCCGGACTAGCGGGAGTTAATGAGCAGTTCTTC.

This clone was counted a few times. The genes are TRBV5-4 and TRBJ2-7, with 9 bases identical to TRBD1. Germline loops: CDR1 SGHNT, CDR2 YYREEE (reference sequence). The CDR3 sequence is 15 residues long. V dropped 3 bases and J dropped 6; count of bases not matched to a gene: 10. The CDR3 DNA sequence: TGTGCCAGCAGCTGGGGACAGGGAGGTACAGGCGAGCAGTACTTC. It yields the protein CASSWGQGGTGEQYF.

The chain combines TRBV28 with TRBJ2-7, with D perhaps TRBD2 (6 bases). V was shortened by 5 bases and J by 2 bases, with 16 bases between the two germline ends. Per the germline V gene, CDR1 is MDHEN and CDR2 is SYDVKM. CDR3 length: 15 residues. CDR3 residues: CASSRPGRGTYEQYF. CDR3 sequence (DNA): TGTGCCAGCAGTCGACCGGGGCGGGGAACCTACGAGCAGTACTTC.

This clone was counted only a few times. The V gene is TRBV10-3, the J gene TRBJ2-3; maybe TRBD2 (5 bases). Per germline, CDR1 ENHRY and CDR2 SYGVKD. Trimming removed 4 bases at V and 2 bases at J, with 13 bases between. This CDR3 has 15 residues. The CDR3 region has the DNA TGTGCCATCAGTGCCCCGGACTTCTCCACAGATACGCAGTATTTT. Translating it yields CAISAPDFSTDTQYF.

The V gene is TRBV15, the J gene TRBJ1-4; D not certain. Germline CDR1 LNHNV, CDR2 YYDKDF (reference sequence). Deletions cut 3 bases from V and 8 bases from J, with 13 bases between. The CDR3 runs 14 residues. The CDR3 nucleotides are TGTGCCACCAGCAGGGAAAACGCGGCAGAAAAACTGTTTTTT. Amino acids: CATSRENAAEKLFF.

This chain uses TRBV18 with TRBJ1-4; 8 bases line up with TRBD1. CDR3 size: 15 residues. Per the germline V gene, CDR1 is KGHSH and CDR2 is LQKENI. V was clipped by 4 bases and J by 3 bases; unmatched bases: 4. The CDR3 bases are TGTGCCAGCTCACGCCGGACAGGGTCTAATGAAAAACTGTTTTTT. The encoded protein is CASSRRTGSNEKLFF.

This clone was counted between two and nine times. The rearrangement uses TRBV27 and TRBJ1-1; 10 positions agree with TRBD1. After removal of 4 bases from V and 4 bases from J, the junction contained 6 bases not matched to a gene. CDR1 and CDR2 from the germline V gene are MNHEY and SMNVEV (reference sequence). There are 15 residues in the CDR3. The CDR3 is CASSSRQGARTEAFF. CDR3 in DNA: TGTGCCAGCAGTTCAAGACAGGGGGCGCGCACTGAAGCTTTCTTT.

V is TRBV9 and J is TRBJ1-2; TRBD1 is a possible D gene (5 bases). V lost 0 bases and J 0 bases, leaving 9 bases between the germline ends. The length of the CDR3 is 15 residues. Germline CDR1 SGDLS, CDR2 YYNGEE. The CDR3 is CASSVGTKPNYGYTF. CDR3 bases: TGTGCCAGCAGCGTAGGGACAAAACCTAACTATGGCTACACCTTC.

This clone was detected only once. V and J are TRBV11-3 and TRBJ2-5; the match to TRBD1 covers 8 bases. The germline gives CDR1 SGHNT, CDR2 YENEEA. J gave up 3 bases and V 1 base, and 4 bases lay outside the gene matches. The CDR3 totals 15 residues. Here the CDR3 reads CASSLGPGQEETQYF. The CDR3 DNA reads as TGTGCCAGCAGCTTAGGACCGGGACAGGAAGAGACCCAGTACTTC.

This clone was counted only a few times. The genes are TRBV5-1 and TRBJ2-7, with 11 nucleotides matching TRBD2. Germline V gene sequence: CDR1 SGHRS, CDR2 YFSETQ. The junction had 5 bases not matched to a gene; V was cut back by 5 bases and J by 1 base. The CDR3 covers 15 residues. CDR3 sequence: CASRQGLADSYEQYF. DNA of the CDR3: TGCGCCAGCAGGCAGGGACTAGCGGATTCCTACGAGCAGTACTTC.

This clone has more than one count but fewer than ten. V usage is TRBV7-8 and J usage is TRBJ2-7; 12 bases map to TRBD2. This CDR3 has 15 amino acids. The J segment lost 5 bases and the V segment lost 5 bases, leaving 7 bases of the junction unmatched. Germline values: CDR1 SGHVS, CDR2 FQNEAQ. The CDR3 nucleotides read TGTGCCAGCAGCGGAGGACTAGCGGGGCTCCACGAGCAGTACTTC. Its protein is CASSGGLAGLHEQYF.

V gene TRBV9 combines with J gene TRBJ2-1; a weak D match, TRBD2 (7 bases). V was pared by 3 bases and J by 3 bases, with 19 bases between. The CDR3 has 17 amino acids. From germline, CDR1 is SGDLS and CDR2 YYNGEE. The CDR3: CASSADGGGAYYNEQFF. CDR3 bases: TGTGCCAGCAGCGCCGATGGTGGGGGGGCCTACTACAATGAGCAGTTCTTC.